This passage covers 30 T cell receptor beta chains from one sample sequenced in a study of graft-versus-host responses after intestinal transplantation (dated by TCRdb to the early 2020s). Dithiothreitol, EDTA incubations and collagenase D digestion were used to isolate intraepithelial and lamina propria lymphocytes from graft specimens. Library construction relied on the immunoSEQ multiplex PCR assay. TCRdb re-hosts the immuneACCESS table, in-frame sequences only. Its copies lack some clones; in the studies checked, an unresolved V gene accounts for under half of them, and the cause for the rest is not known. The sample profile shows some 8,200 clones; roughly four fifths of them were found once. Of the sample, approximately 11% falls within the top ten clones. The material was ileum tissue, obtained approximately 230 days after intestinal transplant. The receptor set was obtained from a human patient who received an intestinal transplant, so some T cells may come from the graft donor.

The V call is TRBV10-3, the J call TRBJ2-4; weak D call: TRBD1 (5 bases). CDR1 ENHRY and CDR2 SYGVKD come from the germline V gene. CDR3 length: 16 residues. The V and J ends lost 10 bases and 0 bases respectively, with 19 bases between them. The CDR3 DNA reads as TGTGCCACCCCCAACCGACAGACTTTAGCCAAAAACATTCAGTACTTC. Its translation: CATPNRQTLAKNIQYF.

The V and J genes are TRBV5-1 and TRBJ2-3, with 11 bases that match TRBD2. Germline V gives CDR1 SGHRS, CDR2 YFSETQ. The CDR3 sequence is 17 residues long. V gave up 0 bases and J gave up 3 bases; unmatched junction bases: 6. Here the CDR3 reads CASSLELAGVGTDTQYF. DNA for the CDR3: TGCGCCAGCAGCTTGGAACTAGCGGGAGTTGGGACAGATACGCAGTATTTT.

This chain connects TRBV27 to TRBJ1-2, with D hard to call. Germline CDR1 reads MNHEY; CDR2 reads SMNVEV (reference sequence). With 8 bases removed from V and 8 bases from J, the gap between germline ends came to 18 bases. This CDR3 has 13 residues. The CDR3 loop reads CASQKTGKGGYTF. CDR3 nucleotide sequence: TGTGCCAGCCAGAAAACGGGGAAAGGAGGCTACACCTTC.

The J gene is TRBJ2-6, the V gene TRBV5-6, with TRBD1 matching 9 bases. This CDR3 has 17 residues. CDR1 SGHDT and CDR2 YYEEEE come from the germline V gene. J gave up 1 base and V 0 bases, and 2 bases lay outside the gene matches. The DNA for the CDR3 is TGTGCCAGCAGCTTGGACAGGGGGCGATCTGGGGCCAACGTCCTGACTTTC. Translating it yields CASSLDRGRSGANVLTF.

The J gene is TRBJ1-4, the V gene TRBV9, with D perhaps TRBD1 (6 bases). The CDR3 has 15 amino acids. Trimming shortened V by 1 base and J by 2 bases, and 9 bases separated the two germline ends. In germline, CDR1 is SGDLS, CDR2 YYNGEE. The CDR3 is CASSVTGLTNEKLFF. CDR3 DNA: TGTGCCAGCAGCGTAACAGGGCTGACTAATGAAAAACTGTTTTTT.

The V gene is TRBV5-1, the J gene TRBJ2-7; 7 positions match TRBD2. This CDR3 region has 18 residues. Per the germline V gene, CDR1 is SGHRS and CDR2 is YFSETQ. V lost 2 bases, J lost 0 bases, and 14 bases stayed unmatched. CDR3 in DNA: TGCGCCAGCAGCTTATTTGTGGGGGGGGAAAAGTACTCCTACGAGCAGTACTTC. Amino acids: CASSLFVGGEKYSYEQYF.

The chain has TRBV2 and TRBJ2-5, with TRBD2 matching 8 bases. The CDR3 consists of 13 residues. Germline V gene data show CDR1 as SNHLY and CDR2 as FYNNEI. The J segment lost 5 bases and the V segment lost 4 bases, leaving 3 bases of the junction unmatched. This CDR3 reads CASSAGGHETQYF. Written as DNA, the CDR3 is TGTGCCAGCAGTGCGGGGGGGCATGAGACCCAGTACTTC.

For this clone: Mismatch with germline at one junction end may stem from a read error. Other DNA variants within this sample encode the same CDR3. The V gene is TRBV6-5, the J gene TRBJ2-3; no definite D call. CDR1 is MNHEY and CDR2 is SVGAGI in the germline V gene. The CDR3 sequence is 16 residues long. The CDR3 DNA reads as TGTGCCAGCAGCTACTCGTCGCAGGATACCACAGATACGCAGTATTTT. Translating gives CASSYSSQDTTDTQYF.

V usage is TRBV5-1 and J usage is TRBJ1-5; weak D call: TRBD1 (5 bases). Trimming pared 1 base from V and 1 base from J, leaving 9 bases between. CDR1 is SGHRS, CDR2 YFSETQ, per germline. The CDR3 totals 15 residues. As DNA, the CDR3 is TGCGCCAGCAGCTTGACAGGTTCCAGCAATCAGCCCCAGCATTTT. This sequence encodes CASSLTGSSNQPQHF.

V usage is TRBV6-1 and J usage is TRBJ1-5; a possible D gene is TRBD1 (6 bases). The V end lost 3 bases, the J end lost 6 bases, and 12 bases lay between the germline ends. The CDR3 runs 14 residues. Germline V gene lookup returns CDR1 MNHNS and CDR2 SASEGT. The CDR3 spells CASSERGRGQPQHF. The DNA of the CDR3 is TGTGCCAGCAGTGAGAGGGGGAGAGGTCAGCCCCAGCATTTT.

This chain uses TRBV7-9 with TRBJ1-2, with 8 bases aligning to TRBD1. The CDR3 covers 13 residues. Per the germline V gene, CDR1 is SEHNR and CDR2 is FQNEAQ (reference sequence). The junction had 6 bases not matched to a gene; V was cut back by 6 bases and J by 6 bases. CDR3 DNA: TGTGCCAGCAGACCGGGACAGGAGAATGGCTACACCTTC. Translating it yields CASRPGQENGYTF.

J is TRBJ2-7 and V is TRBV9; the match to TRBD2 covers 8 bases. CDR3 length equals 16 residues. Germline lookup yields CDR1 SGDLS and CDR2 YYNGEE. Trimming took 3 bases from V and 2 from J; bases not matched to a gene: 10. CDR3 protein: CASSATGTSIAYEQYF. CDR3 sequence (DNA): TGTGCCAGCAGCGCCACCGGGACTAGTATCGCCTACGAGCAGTACTTC.

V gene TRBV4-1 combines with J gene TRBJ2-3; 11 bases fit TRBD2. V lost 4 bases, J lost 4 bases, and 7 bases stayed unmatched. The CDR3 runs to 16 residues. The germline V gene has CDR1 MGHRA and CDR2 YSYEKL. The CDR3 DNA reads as TGCGCCAGCAGCCCCGAGCTAGCGGGGGGCTCAGATACGCAGTATTTT. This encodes CASSPELAGGSDTQYF.

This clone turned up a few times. CDR3 in amino acids: CASSRLAGDDTQYF. Written as DNA, the CDR3 is TGCGCCAGCAGCCGACTAGCGGGAGACGATACGCAGTATTTT. The chain combines TRBV4-1 with TRBJ2-3, with 12 bases identical to TRBD2. The trim removed 4 bases at V and 6 bases at J, leaving 2 bases unmatched. Germline V CDR1 and CDR2: MGHRA, YSYEKL. The length of the CDR3 is 14 residues.

CDR3 loop: CASSVVGAHEQFF. DNA of the CDR3: TGTGCCAGCAGCGTAGTAGGGGCGCATGAGCAGTTCTTC. The chain recombines TRBV9 with TRBJ2-1; maybe TRBD1 (5 bases). The CDR3 is made up of 13 amino acids. V lost 0 bases, J lost 8 bases, and 9 bases lay in between. Germline CDR1 reads SGDLS; CDR2 reads YYNGEE.

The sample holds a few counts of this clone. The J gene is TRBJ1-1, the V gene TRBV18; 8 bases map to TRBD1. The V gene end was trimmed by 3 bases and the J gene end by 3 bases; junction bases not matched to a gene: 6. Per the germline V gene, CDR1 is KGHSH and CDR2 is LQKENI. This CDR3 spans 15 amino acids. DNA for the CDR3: TGTGCCAGCTCACCCACAGGGGGTCGGGACACTGAAGCTTTCTTT. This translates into CASSPTGGRDTEAFF.

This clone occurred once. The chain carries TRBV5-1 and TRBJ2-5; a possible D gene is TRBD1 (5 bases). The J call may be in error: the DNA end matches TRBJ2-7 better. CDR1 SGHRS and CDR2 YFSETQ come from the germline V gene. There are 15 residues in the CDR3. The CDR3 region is CASSPDRRDLGEQYF. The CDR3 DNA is TGCGCCAGCAGCCCCGATCGCAGGGATTTAGGCGAGCAGTACTTC.

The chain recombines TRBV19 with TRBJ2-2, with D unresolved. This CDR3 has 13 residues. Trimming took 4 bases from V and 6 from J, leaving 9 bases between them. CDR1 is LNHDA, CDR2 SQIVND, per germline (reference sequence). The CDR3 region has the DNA TGTGCCAGTAGTACTAGTCTATCCGGGGAGCTGTTTTTT. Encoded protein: CASSTSLSGELFF.

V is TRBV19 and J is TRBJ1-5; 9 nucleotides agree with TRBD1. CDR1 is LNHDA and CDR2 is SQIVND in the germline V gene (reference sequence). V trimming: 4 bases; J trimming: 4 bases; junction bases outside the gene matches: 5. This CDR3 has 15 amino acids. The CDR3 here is CASSKGTGPNQPQHF. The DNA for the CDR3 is TGTGCCAGTAGTAAAGGGACAGGGCCGAATCAGCCCCAGCATTTT.

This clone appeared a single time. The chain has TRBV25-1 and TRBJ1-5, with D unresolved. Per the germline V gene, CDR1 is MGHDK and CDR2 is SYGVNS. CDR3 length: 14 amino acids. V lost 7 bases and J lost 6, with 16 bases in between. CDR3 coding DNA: TGTGCCAGCAACGCCGACTCGGAAGGTCAGCCCCAGCATTTT. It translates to CASNADSEGQPQHF.

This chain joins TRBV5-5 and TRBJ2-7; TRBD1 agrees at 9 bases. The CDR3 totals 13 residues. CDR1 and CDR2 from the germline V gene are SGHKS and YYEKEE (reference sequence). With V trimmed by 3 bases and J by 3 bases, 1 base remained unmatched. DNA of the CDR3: TGTGCCAGCAGCTGGGGACAGGGCTACGAGCAGTACTTC. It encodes CASSWGQGYEQYF. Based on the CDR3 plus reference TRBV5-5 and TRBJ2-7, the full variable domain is DAGVTQSPTHLIKTRGQQVTLRCSPISGHKSVSWYQQVLGQGPQFIFQYYEKEERGRGNFPDRFSARQFPNYSSELNVNALLLGDSALYLCASSWGQGYEQYFGPGTRLTVT.

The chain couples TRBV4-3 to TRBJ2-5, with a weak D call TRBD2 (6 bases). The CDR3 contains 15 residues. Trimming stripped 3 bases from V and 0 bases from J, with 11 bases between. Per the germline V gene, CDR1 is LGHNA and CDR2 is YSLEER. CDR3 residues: CASSQDYLYQETQYF. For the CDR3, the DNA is TGCGCCAGCAGCCAGGACTATTTGTACCAAGAGACCCAGTACTTC.

The CDR3 loop reads CATNGGGASTEQFF. The DNA for the CDR3 is TGTGCCACCAATGGCGGGGGGGCGTCCACTGAGCAGTTCTTC. The rearrangement links TRBV15 to TRBJ2-1; TRBD2 matches at 9 bases. Looked up from germline, CDR1 is LNHNV and CDR2 is YYDKDF (reference sequence). This CDR3 is built from 14 residues. V was pared by 7 bases and J by 9 bases, with 10 bases of the junction left unmatched.

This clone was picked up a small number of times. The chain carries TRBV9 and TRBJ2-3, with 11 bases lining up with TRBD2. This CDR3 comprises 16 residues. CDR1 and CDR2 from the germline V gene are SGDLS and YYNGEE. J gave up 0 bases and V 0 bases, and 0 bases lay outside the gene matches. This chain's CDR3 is CASSVGTSGSTDTQYF. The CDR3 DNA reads TGTGCCAGCAGCGTAGGGACTAGCGGGAGCACAGATACGCAGTATTTT.

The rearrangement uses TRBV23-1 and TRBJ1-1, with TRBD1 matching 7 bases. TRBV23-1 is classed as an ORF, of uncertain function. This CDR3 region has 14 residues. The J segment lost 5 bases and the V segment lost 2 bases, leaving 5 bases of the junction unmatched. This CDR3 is CASSQGTEGTEAFF. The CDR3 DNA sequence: TGCGCCAGCAGTCAAGGGACAGAAGGGACTGAAGCTTTCTTT.

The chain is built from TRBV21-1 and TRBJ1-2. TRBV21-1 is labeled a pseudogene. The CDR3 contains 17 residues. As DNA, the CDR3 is TGTGCCAGCAGTCTCGGGGGGCACCCAAATCGGGGCTATGGCTACACCTTC. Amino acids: CASSLGGHPNRGYGYTF.

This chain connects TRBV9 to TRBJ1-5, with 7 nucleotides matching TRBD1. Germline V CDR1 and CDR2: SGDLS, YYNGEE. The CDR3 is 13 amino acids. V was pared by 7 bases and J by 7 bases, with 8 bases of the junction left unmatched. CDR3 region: CASSGQNGQPQHF. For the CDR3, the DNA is TGTGCCAGCTCGGGACAGAACGGGCAGCCCCAGCATTTT.

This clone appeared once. The CDR3 bases are TGTGCCATCAAGCGGGGGGGCACAGATACGCAGTATTTT. It specifies CAIKRGGTDTQYF. The rearrangement joins TRBV10-3 to TRBJ2-3; the match to TRBD2 covers 9 bases. There are 13 residues in the CDR3. Germline trimming cut 7 bases from V and 1 base from J; bases unmatched to any gene: 0. Germline values: CDR1 ENHRY, CDR2 SYGVKD.

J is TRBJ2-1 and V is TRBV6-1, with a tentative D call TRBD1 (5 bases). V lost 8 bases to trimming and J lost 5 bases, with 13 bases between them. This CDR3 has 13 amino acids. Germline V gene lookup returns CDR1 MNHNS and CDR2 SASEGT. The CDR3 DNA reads TGTGCCAGCTCCCCAGGGCGGCACAATGAGCAGTTCTTC. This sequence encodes CASSPGRHNEQFF.

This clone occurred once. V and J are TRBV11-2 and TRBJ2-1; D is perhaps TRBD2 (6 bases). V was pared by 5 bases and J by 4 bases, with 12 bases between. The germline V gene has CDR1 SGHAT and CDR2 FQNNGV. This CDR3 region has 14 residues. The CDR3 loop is CASSPRDSYNEQFF. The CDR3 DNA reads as TGTGCCAGCAGCCCCCGGGACTCTTACAATGAGCAGTTCTTC.